The 22 T cell receptor beta chains listed next were all sequenced from one sample in a study of T cells after yellow fever vaccination. TCRdb itself ran the 5' RACE reads through MiXCR, one entry per CDR3 protein. The sample consists of about 120,000 distinct CDR3 sequences, 6.5% to 9% of them appearing once. The source material was CD8+ T cells sorted from PBMCs, sampled 45 days after the yellow fever booster vaccination. The receptors come from a man younger than 40 who received the YFV17D yellow fever vaccine.

This clonotype has a handful of counts. The chain joins TRBV3-1 to TRBJ2-5; weak D call: TRBD2 (6 bases). The germline V gene encodes CDR1 LGHDT and CDR2 YNNKEL (reference sequence). V gave up 4 bases and J gave up 4 bases, with 25 bases separating them. This CDR3 region has 18 residues. The CDR3 loop reads CASSPSDGARDVGETQYF. CDR3 nucleotide sequence: TGTGCCAGCAGCCCGTCGGACGGCGCGCGGGACGTGGGAGAGACCCAGTACTTC.

This clonotype was seen at least ten times. The chain recombines TRBV7-9 with TRBJ2-7, with D maybe TRBD2 (5 bases). Germline CDR1 reads SEHNR; CDR2 reads FQNEAQ (reference sequence). V was cut by 5 bases and J by 4 bases, with 15 bases left in between. The CDR3 sequence is 14 residues long. In DNA, the CDR3 is TGTGCCAGCAGCCCTTCGGCCACGGGATACGAGCAGTACTTC. This codes for CASSPSATGYEQYF. Filled out from reference TRBV7-9 and TRBJ2-7, the complete variable domain reads DTGVSQNPRHKITKRGQNVTFRCDPISEHNRLYWYRQTLGQGPEFLTYFQNEAQLEKSRLLSDRFSAERPKGSFSTLEIQRTEQGDSAMYLCASSPSATGYEQYFGPGTRLTVT.

This clonotype was detected only a few times. The V and J genes are TRBV20-1 and TRBJ1-2; the D is unclear. Germline CDR1 reads DFQATT; CDR2 reads SNEGSKA (reference sequence). V was pared by 7 bases and J by 6 bases, with 21 bases between. This CDR3 spans 14 amino acids. The CDR3 loop is CSVDARDQLDGYTF. The DNA for the CDR3 is TGCAGTGTCGACGCGAGGGATCAGTTAGATGGCTACACCTTC.

This clonotype was observed many times. V gene TRBV12-3 or TRBV12-4 combines with J gene TRBJ2-7, with D unclear. Trimming removed 2 bases at V and 3 bases at J, with 8 bases between. The CDR3 is 13 amino acids. The CDR3 reads CASSLFLGYEQYF. CDR3 DNA: TGTGCCAGCAGTTTATTTCTAGGCTACGAGCAGTACTTC.

This clonotype was detected ten times or more. CDR3 protein: CASSSGTRMGGQETQYF. CDR3 DNA sequence: TGTGCCAGCAGCTCCGGGACTAGGATGGGGGGGCAAGAGACCCAGTACTTC. The gene calls are TRBV7-2 and TRBJ2-5; TRBD2 agrees at 8 bases. Unmatched junction bases numbered 12, after V lost 4 bases and J lost 2 bases. CDR1 and CDR2 (germline): SGHTA, FQGNSA. This CDR3 has 17 amino acids.

At least ten counts were recorded for this clonotype. The rearrangement links TRBV7-6 to TRBJ2-3, with D possibly matching TRBD2 (6 bases). V was trimmed by 3 bases and J by 2 bases, leaving 15 bases between them. CDR3 length equals 16 residues. Germline assignment: CDR1 SGHVS and CDR2 FNYEAQ. CDR3 nucleotides: TGTGCCAGCAGCTTGACCTCGGGACTGAACACAGATACGCAGTATTTT. Its protein product is CASSLTSGLNTDTQYF.

The V gene is TRBV28, the J gene TRBJ2-5; D remains unclear. V lost 2 bases and J 1 base, leaving 5 bases between the germline ends. Germline V lookup: CDR1 MDHEN, CDR2 SYDVKM. CDR3 length equals 13 residues. The CDR3 bases are TGTGCCAGCAGTTTAAGGTCCCAAGAGACCCAGTACTTC. As protein: CASSLRSQETQYF.

This clonotype was observed many times. This chain connects TRBV6-5 to TRBJ2-2; 9 bases are a match to TRBD2. Germline V gene sequence: CDR1 MNHEY, CDR2 SVGAGI. CDR3 length: 16 residues. J was trimmed by 8 bases and V by 0 bases; bases with no gene match: 7. For the CDR3, the DNA is TGTGCCAGCAGTTACTCGTTCCAGCGGGGGGTGGGGGAGCTGTTTTTT. It codes for CASSYSFQRGVGELFF.

The table lists this clonotype with many counts. The V and J genes are TRBV29-1 and TRBJ2-7; D gene uncertain. The CDR3 sequence is 13 residues long. Per germline, CDR1 SQVTM and CDR2 ANQGSEA. The germline V and J ends were trimmed by 0 bases and 2 bases, with 8 bases remaining between them. CDR3: CSVEDPDAYEQYF. For the CDR3, the DNA is TGCAGCGTTGAAGATCCTGACGCCTACGAGCAGTACTTC.

Many counts were recorded for this clonotype. The chain joins TRBV7-8 to TRBJ2-3; 9 bases match TRBD1. The CDR3 consists of 15 residues. Looked up from germline, CDR1 is SGHVS and CDR2 is FQNEAQ. V shed 5 bases and J 3 bases; nucleotides not matched to a gene: 6. CDR3 coding DNA: TGTGCCAGCAGCCCCCGGGACAGGGAGACAGATACGCAGTATTTT. Protein: CASSPRDRETDTQYF.

CDR3 protein: CASSSFGQTPPETQYF. The CDR3 DNA is TGTGCCAGCAGCTCCTTTGGACAGACTCCTCCCGAGACCCAGTACTTC. The chain links TRBV7-3 to TRBJ2-5; D is possibly TRBD1 (6 bases). V was trimmed by 4 bases and J by 5 bases, leaving 20 bases between them. The CDR3 loop spans 16 amino acids. Germline values: CDR1 SGHTA, CDR2 FQGTGA.

This clonotype was picked up many times. The chain links TRBV10-3 to TRBJ1-1, with D maybe TRBD1 (6 bases). Germline assignment: CDR1 ENHRY and CDR2 SYGVKD. Trimming removed 1 base at V and 0 bases at J, with 12 bases between. The CDR3 is made up of 16 amino acids. The CDR3 sequence is CAISELGGGMNTEAFF. The CDR3 coding sequence is TGTGCCATCAGTGAGTTGGGGGGCGGGATGAACACTGAAGCTTTCTTT.

This chain joins TRBV3-1 and TRBJ1-1; D unclear. This CDR3 comprises 11 residues. The V gene's germline CDR1 is LGHDT and CDR2 YNNKEL (reference sequence). The ends were cut back, 1 base at V and 10 bases at J, with 7 bases in the middle. This CDR3 reads CASSQGAAAFF. DNA for the CDR3: TGTGCCAGCAGCCAAGGGGCGGCAGCTTTCTTT.

The chain combines TRBV11-2 with TRBJ2-2; D may be TRBD2 (6 bases). This CDR3 has 17 residues. The V gene lost 1 base and the J gene lost 4 bases, with 16 bases spanning the gap. Germline V CDR1 and CDR2: SGHAT, FQNNGV. The DNA for the CDR3 is TGTGCCAGCAGCTTAGCATACGGGGGAATGCTCACCGGGGAGCTGTTTTTT. It specifies CASSLAYGGMLTGELFF.

This clonotype has at least ten counts. The chain's CDR3 is CASSLEPATSTDTQYF. The DNA for the CDR3 is TGTGCCAGCAGCTTAGAGCCAGCCACTAGCACAGATACGCAGTATTTT. This rearrangement joins TRBV7-2 to TRBJ2-3; no firm D call. Germline values: CDR1 SGHTA, CDR2 FQGNSA. CDR3 length equals 16 residues. Trimming removed 1 base at V and 0 bases at J, with 11 bases between.

This clonotype has a count of ten or more. This rearrangement joins TRBV27 to TRBJ2-1, with unresolved D. The CDR3 runs to 15 residues. V was clipped by 6 bases and J by 2 bases, with 14 bases between them. CDR1 and CDR2 (germline): MNHEY, SMNVEV (reference sequence). CDR3 amino acids: CASSTSAPTYNEQFF. The CDR3 DNA reads as TGTGCCAGCAGCACTTCAGCCCCGACCTACAATGAGCAGTTCTTC.

Many counts were recorded for this clonotype. This chain joins TRBV29-1 and TRBJ2-3; TRBD2 might be the D (5 bases). Germline assignment: CDR1 SQVTM and CDR2 ANQGSEA. This CDR3 contains 16 residues. V was cut by 8 bases and J by 2 bases, with 23 bases left in between. The CDR3 spells CSITAGVERFTDTQYF. The CDR3 DNA is TGCAGCATTACCGCAGGAGTGGAGCGGTTCACAGATACGCAGTATTTT.

The sample holds many counts of this clonotype. The chain joins TRBV7-6 to TRBJ2-2; 7 nucleotides match TRBD2. This CDR3 region has 15 residues. CDR1 is SGHVS, CDR2 FNYEAQ, per germline. J gave up 6 bases and V 3 bases, and 7 bases lay outside the gene matches. The CDR3 nucleotides are TGTGCCAGCAGCTTCCTAGCGGAGGAAGCCGGGGAGCTGTTTTTT. As protein: CASSFLAEEAGELFF.

This clonotype was recorded many times. The chain uses TRBV2 and TRBJ2-1, with D hard to call. CDR3 size: 12 residues. The ends were cut back, 7 bases at V and 6 bases at J, with 10 bases in the middle. From germline, CDR1 is SNHLY and CDR2 FYNNEI. CDR3 amino acids: CASTDRSNEQFF. The CDR3 coding sequence is TGTGCCAGCACCGACCGAAGCAATGAGCAGTTCTTC.

This clonotype was counted ten times or more. This chain links TRBV7-9 with TRBJ1-5; D is undetermined. This CDR3 region has 12 residues. The germline V and J ends were trimmed by 3 bases and 7 bases, with 7 bases remaining between them. The germline V gene encodes CDR1 SEHNR and CDR2 FQNEAQ (reference sequence). In nucleotides, the CDR3 is TGTGCCAGCAGCTTCGACAACCAGCCCCAGCATTTT. Encoded protein: CASSFDNQPQHF.

This clonotype was seen ten or more times. The chain uses TRBV28 and TRBJ2-3, with 7 bases lining up with TRBD1. This CDR3 is built from 15 residues. CDR1 is MDHEN and CDR2 is SYDVKM in the germline V gene. Trimming at V came to 6 bases and at J to 4 bases, leaving 10 bases not matched to a gene. The CDR3 coding sequence is TGTGCCAGCAGACACCCAACGACAGGGCCAGATACGCAGTATTTT. It is translated as CASRHPTTGPDTQYF.

With regard to this clonotype: A much larger clone lies a single base off, so this may be a read error. J is TRBJ2-1 and V is TRBV24-1; possible D gene TRBD1, 5 bases. The CDR3 runs to 14 residues. Germline-derived CDR1 and CDR2 are KGHDR and SFDVKD. V was pared by 2 bases and J by 7 bases, with 11 bases between. CDR3 bases: TGTGCCACCAGTGATTGGGGCGAGAATAATGAGCAGTTCTTC. This encodes CATSDWGENNEQFF.